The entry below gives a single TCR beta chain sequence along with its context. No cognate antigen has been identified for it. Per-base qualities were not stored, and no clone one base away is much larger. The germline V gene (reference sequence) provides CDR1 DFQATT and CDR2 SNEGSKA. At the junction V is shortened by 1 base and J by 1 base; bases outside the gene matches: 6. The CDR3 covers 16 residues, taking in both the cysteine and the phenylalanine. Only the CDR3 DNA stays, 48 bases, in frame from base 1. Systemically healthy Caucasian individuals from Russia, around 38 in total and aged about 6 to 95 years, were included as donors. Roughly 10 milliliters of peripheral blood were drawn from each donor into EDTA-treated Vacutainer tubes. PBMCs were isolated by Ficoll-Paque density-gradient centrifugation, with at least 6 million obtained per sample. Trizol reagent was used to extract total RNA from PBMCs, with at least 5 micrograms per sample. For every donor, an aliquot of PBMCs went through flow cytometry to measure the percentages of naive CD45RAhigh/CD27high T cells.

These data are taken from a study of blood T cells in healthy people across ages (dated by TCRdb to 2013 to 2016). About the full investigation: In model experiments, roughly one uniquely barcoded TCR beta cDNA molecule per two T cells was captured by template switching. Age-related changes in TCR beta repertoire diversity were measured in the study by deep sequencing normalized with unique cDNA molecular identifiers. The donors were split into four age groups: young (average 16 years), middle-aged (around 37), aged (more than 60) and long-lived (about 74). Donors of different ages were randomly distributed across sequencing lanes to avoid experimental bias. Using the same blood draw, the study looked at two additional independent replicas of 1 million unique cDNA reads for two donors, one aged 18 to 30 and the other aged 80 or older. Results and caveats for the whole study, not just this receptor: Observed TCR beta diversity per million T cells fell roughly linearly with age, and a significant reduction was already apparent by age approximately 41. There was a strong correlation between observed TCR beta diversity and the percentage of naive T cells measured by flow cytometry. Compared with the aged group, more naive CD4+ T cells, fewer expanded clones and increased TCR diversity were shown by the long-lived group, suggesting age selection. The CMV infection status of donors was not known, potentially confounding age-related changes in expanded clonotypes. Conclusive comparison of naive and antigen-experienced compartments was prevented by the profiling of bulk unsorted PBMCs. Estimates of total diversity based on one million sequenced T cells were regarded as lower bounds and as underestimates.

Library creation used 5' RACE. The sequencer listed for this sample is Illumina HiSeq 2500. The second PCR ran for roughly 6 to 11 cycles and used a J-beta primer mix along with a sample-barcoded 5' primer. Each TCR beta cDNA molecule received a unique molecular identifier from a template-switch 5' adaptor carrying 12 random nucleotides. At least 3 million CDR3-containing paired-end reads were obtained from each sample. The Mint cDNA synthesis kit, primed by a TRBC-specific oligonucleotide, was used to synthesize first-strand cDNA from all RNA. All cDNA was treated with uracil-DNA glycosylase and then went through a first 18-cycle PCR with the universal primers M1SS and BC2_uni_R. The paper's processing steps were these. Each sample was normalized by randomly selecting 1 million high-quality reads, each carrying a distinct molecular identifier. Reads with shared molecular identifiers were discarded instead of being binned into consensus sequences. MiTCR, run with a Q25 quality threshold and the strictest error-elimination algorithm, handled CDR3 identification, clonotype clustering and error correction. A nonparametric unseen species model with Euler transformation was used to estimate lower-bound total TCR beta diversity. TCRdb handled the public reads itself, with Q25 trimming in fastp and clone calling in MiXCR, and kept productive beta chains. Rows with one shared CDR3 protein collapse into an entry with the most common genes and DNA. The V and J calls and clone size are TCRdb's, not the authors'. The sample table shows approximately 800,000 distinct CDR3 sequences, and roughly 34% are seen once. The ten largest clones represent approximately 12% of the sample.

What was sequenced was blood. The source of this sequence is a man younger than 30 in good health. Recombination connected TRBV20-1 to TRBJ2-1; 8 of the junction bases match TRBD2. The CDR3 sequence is CSARAGGGGSYNEQFF. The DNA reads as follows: TGCAGTGCTAGAGCGGGCGGCGGGGGGTCCTACAATGAGCAGTTCTTC.